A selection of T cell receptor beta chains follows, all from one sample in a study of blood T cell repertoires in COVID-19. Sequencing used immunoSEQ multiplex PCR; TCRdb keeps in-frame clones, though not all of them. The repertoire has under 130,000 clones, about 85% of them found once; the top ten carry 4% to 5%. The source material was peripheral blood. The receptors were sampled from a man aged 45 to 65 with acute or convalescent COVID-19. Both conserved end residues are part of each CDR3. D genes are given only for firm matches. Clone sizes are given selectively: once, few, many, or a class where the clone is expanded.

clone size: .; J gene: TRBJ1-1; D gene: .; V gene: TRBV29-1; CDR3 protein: CSAKTGMNTEAFF; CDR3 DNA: TGCAGCGCCAAGACAGGTATGAACACTGAAGCTTTCTTT
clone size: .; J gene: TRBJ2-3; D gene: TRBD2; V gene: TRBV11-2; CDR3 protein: CASSLDRTSLPDTQYF; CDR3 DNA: TGTGCCAGCAGTCTAGACAGGACTAGCCTCCCAGATACGCAGTATTTT
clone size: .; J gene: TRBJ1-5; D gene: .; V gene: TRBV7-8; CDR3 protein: CASSLDTGSNQPQHF; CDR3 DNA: TGTGCCAGCAGCCTAGACACAGGGTCCAATCAGCCCCAGCATTTT
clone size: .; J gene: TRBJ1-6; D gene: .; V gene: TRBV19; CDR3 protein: CASRRSGGGSNSPLHF; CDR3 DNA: TGTGCCAGTAGACGGTCGGGAGGCGGATCAAATTCACCCCTCCACTTT
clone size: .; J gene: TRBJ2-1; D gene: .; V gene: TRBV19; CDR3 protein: CASSIGTSYNEQFF; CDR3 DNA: TGTGCCAGTAGTATTGGGACTTCCTACAATGAGCAGTTCTTC
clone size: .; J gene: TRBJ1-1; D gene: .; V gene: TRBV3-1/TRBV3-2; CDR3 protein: CASRASEVNTEAFF; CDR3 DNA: TGTGCCAGCAGGGCATCTGAAGTGAACACTGAAGCTTTCTTT
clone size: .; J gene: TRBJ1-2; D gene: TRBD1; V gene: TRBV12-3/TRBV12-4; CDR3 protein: CASSSGQGYGYTF; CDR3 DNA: TGTGCCAGCAGTTCGGGACAGGGGTATGGCTACACCTTC
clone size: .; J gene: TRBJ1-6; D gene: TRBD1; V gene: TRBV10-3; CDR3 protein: CATGQEGNSPLHF; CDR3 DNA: TGTGCCACCGGACAGGAGGGAAATTCACCCCTCCACTTT
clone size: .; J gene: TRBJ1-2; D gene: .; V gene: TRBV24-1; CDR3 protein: CATSDSTTGFYGYTF; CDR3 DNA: TGTGCCACCAGTGACTCAACGACAGGCTTCTATGGCTACACCTTC
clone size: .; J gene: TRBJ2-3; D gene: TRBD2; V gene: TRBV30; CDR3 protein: CAWTRRGAGTDTQYF; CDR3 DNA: TGTGCCTGGACCCGGCGGGGGGCAGGCACAGATACGCAGTATTTT
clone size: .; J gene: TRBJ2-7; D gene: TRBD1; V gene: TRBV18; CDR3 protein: CASSPPDRGPGEQYF; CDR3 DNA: TGTGCCAGCTCACCACCTGACAGGGGGCCGGGAGAGCAGTACTTC
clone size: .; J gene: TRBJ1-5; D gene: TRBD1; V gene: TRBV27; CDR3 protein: CASSSLGTGNQPQHF; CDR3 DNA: TGTGCCAGCAGTTCCCTAGGGACAGGGAATCAGCCCCAGCATTTT
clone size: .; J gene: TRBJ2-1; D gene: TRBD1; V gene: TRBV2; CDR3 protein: CASSVGGTGESRILF; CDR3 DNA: TGTGCCAGCAGTGTTGGTGGGACAGGGGAGTCCCGGATCCTCTTC
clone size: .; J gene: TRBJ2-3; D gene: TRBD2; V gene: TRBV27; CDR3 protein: CASSLPSGTSGGEPSTDTQYF; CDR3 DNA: TGTGCCAGCAGTTTACCATCAGGGACTAGCGGGGGGGAGCCTAGCACAGATACGCAGTATTTT
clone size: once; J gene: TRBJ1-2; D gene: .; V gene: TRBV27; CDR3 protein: CASSSTGNFYGYTF; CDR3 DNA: TGTGCCAGCAGTTCGACAGGAAACTTCTATGGCTACACCTTC
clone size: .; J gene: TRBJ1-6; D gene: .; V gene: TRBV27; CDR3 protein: CASNSRGASYNSPLHF; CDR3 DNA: TGTGCCAGCAATTCCAGGGGCGCCTCCTATAATTCACCCCTCCACTTT
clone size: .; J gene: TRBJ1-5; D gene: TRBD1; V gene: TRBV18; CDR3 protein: CASSAGTGEQPQHF; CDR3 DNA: TGTGCCAGCTCGGCGGGGACAGGGGAACAGCCCCAGCATTTT
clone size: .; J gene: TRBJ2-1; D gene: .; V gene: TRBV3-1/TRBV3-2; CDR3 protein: CASSLAGSNEQFF; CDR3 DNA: TGTGCCAGCAGCCTGGCGGGAAGTAATGAGCAGTTCTTC
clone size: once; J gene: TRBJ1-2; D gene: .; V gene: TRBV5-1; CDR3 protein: CASSLALTGFNTF; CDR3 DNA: TGCGCCAGCAGCTTGGCCTTAACAGGGTTCAACACCTTC
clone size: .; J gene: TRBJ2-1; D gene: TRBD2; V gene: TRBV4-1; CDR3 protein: CASKVAGSSYNEQFF; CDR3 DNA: TGCGCCAGCAAGGTAGCGGGAAGCTCCTACAATGAGCAGTTCTTC
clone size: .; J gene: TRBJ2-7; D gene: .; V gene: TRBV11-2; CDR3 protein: CASTLTGDEQYF; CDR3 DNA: TGTGCCAGCACCTTGACGGGGGACGAGCAGTACTTC
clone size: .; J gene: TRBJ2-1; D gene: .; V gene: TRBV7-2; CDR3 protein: CASSSSTGTYNEQFF; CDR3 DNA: TGTGCCAGCAGCTCTTCGACCGGGACATACAATGAGCAGTTCTTC
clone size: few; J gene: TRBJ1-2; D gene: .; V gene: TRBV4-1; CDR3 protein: CASSQVGLPYGYTF; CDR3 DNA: TGCGCCAGCAGCCAAGTCGGACTACCCTATGGCTACACCTTC
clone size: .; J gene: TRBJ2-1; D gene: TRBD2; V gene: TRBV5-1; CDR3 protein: CASSFLAGVAYNEQFF; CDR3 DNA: TGCGCCAGCAGCTTCCTAGCGGGAGTGGCCTACAATGAGCAGTTCTTC
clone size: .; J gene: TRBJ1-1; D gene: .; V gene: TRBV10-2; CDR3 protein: CASTQGMNTEAFF; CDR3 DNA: TGCGCCAGCACGCAGGGAATGAACACTGAAGCTTTCTTT
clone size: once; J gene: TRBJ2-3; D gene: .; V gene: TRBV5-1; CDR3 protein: CASSPGKRSTDTQYF; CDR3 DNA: TGCGCCAGCAGCCCGGGCAAGCGGAGCACAGATACGCAGTATTTT
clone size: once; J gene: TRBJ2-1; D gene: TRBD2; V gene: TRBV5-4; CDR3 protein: CASSLGLAGSSYNEQFF; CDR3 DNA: TGTGCCAGCAGCTTGGGTCTAGCGGGGAGCTCCTACAATGAGCAGTTCTTC
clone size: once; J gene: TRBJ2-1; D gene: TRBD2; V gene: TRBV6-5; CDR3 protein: CASSYLAGVDSEQFF; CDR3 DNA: TGTGCCAGCAGTTACCTTGCGGGAGTAGACTCGGAGCAGTTCTTC
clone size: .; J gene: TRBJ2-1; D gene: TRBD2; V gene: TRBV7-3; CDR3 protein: CASSRSGTYSYNEQFF; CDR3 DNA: TGTGCCAGCAGCCGTAGCGGGACCTACTCCTACAATGAGCAGTTCTTC
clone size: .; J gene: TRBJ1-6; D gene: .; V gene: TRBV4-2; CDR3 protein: CASSQEISRDFSPLHF; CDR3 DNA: TGTGCCAGCAGCCAAGAAATCAGCAGGGACTTTTCACCCCTCCACTTT
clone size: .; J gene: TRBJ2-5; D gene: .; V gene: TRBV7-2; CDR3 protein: CASSPRGDGTQYF; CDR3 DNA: TGTGCCAGCAGCCCCCGGGGAGACGGGACCCAGTACTTC
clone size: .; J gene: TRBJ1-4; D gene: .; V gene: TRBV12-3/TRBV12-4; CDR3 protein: CASRVEGGEKLFF; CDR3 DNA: TGTGCCAGCAGGGTAGAAGGAGGTGAAAAACTGTTTTTT
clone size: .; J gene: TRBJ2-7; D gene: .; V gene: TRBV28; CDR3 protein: CASGGTNSYEQYF; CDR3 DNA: TGTGCCAGCGGTGGGACAAATTCCTACGAGCAGTACTTC
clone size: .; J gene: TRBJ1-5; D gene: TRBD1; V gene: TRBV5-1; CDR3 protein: CASSLGGQGNQPQHF; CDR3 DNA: TGCGCCAGCAGCTTGGGGGGACAGGGGAATCAGCCCCAGCATTTT
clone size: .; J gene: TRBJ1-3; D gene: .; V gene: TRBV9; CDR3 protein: CASSRFSGNTIYF; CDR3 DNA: TGTGCCAGCAGCCGGTTCTCTGGAAACACCATATATTTT
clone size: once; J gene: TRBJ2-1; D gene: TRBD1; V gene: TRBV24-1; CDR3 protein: CATTGTGRLGEQFF; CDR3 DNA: TGTGCCACGACCGGGACAGGGAGACTGGGGGAGCAGTTCTTC
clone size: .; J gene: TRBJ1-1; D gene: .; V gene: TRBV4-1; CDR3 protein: CASSPPSEEIEATEAFF; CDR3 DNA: TGCGCCAGCAGCCCCCCTAGTGAGGAGATTGAGGCCACTGAAGCTTTCTTT
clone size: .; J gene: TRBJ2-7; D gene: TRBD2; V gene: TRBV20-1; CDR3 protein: CSASWIQRGEYEQYF; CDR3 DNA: TGCAGTGCTAGTTGGATCCAGCGGGGGGAGTACGAGCAGTACTTC
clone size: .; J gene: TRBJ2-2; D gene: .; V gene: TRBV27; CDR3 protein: CASGLALAGELFF; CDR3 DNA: TGTGCCAGCGGCCTAGCGTTAGCCGGGGAGCTGTTTTTT
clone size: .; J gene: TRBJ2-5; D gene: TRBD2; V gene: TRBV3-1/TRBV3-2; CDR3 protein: CASSDRTRNQETQYF; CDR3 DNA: TGTGCCAGCAGCGACCGGACTAGGAACCAAGAGACCCAGTACTTC
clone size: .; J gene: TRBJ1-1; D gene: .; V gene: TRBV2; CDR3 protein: CASSDTMFTEAFF; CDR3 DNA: TGTGCCAGCAGTGATACTATGTTCACTGAAGCTTTCTTT
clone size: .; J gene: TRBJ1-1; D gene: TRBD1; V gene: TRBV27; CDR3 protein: CASSPGGIPEAFF; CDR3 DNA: TGTGCCAGCAGCCCAGGGGGTATCCCTGAAGCTTTCTTT
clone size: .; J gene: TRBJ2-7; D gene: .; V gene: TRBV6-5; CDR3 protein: CASSYSSAYEQYF; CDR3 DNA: TGTGCCAGCAGTTATTCCTCAGCCTACGAGCAGTACTTC
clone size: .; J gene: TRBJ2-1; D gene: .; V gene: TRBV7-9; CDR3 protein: CASSLGYGSSYNEQFF; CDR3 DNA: TGTGCCAGCAGCTTAGGTTACGGTAGCTCCTACAATGAGCAGTTCTTC
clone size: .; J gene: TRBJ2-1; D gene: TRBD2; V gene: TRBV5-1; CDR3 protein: CASSLVVAGGPGNEQFF; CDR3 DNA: TGCGCCAGCAGCTTGGTGGTAGCGGGAGGGCCGGGGAATGAGCAGTTCTTC
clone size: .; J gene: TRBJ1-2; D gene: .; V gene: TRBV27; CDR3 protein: CASRGPWANYGYTF; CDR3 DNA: TGTGCCAGCAGGGGGCCTTGGGCTAACTATGGCTACACCTTC
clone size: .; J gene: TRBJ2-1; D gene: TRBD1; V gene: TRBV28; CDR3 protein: CASSPRLRGLGLNEQFF; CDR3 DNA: TGTGCCAGCAGCCCTCGTCTCAGGGGGCTGGGGCTCAATGAGCAGTTCTTC
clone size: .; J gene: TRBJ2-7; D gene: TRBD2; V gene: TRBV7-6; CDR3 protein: CASSLERETYEQYF; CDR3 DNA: TGTGCCAGCAGCTTAGAGCGGGAAACCTACGAGCAGTACTTC
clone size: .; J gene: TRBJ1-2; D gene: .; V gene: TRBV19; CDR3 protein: CASTGGFGYTF; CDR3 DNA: TGTGCCAGTACGGGGGGATTTGGCTACACCTTC